The 7 T cell receptor beta chains listed next were all sequenced from one sample in a study of shared clonotypes between healthy human individuals. CD45RO-negative cells were positively selected for CCR7, leaving out terminally differentiated effector memory CD45RA+ cells. TCRdb keeps only in-frame clones here, not all; method: immunoSEQ multiplex PCR. This table holds a few million clones, 93% found once. The sequenced sample was naive CD8+ T cells from PBMCs. Source of these receptors: a young man in good health. Some clones in this sample may be carry-over from other donors' samples.

The chain joins TRBV30 to TRBJ1-2; tentative D call: TRBD1 (5 bases). The CDR3 is 15 amino acids. CDR1 is GTSNPN and CDR2 is SVGIG in the germline V gene (reference sequence). Deletions cut 7 bases from V and 1 base from J, with 19 bases between. The CDR3, as DNA: TGTGCCTTGGGGCCTCGGGGGATACTTAACTATGGCTACACCTTC. Its translation is CALGPRGILNYGYTF.

The rearrangement joins TRBV10-3 to TRBJ1-2, with a possible D match to TRBD1 (5 bases). The V end lost 8 bases, the J end lost 1 base, and 17 bases lay between the germline ends. The CDR3 has 15 residues. Germline CDR1 and CDR2: ENHRY and SYGVKD. The CDR3 sequence is CAIGEPGPDNYGYTF. The CDR3 bases are TGTGCCATCGGGGAACCGGGACCTGATAACTATGGCTACACCTTC.

The chain uses TRBV29-1 and TRBJ1-3; D uncertain. CDR1 is SQVTM, CDR2 ANQGSEA, per germline. Trimming pared 6 bases from V and 0 bases from J, leaving 9 bases between. This CDR3 is built from 13 residues. The CDR3 bases are TGCAGCGTGAAGATAAGCTCTGGAAACACCATATATTTT. Encoded protein: CSVKISSGNTIYF. The variable domain in full, completed from reference TRBV29-1 and TRBJ1-3, reads SAVISQKPSRDICQRGTSLTIQCQVDSQVTMMFWYRQQPGQSLTLIATANQGSEATYESGFVIDKFPISRPNLTFSTLTVSNMSPEDSSIYLCSVKISSGNTIYFGEGSWLTVV.

V and J are TRBV9 and TRBJ1-2; maybe TRBD1 (6 bases). Germline CDR1 reads SGDLS; CDR2 reads YYNGEE. The CDR3 consists of 14 residues. Between the trimmed V and J ends, which lost 3 bases and 0 bases, there was a span of 9 bases. CDR3 protein: CASSGQASNYGYTF. For the CDR3, the DNA is TGTGCCAGCAGCGGACAGGCCTCTAACTATGGCTACACCTTC. The whole variable domain, remainder taken from reference TRBV9 and TRBJ1-2, is DSGVTQTPKHLITATGQRVTLRCSPRSGDLSVYWYQQSLDQGLQFLIQYYNGEERAKGNILERFSAQQFPDLHSELNLSSLELGDSALYFCASSGQASNYGYTFGSGTRLTVV.

In this sample, this clone turned up once. The gene calls are TRBV5-1 and TRBJ2-5; no clear D gene. The CDR3 spans 14 residues. The V gene lost 1 base and the J gene lost 5 bases, with 12 bases spanning the gap. Germline V gene data show CDR1 as SGHRS and CDR2 as YFSETQ. CDR3 protein: CASSLYSMIETQYF. The DNA for the CDR3 is TGCGCCAGCAGCTTGTATAGCATGATCGAGACCCAGTACTTC. Filled out from reference TRBV5-1 and TRBJ2-5, the complete variable domain reads KAGVTQTPRYLIKTRGQQVTLSCSPISGHRSVSWYQQTPGQGLQFLFEYFSETQRNKGNFPGRFSGRQFSNSRSEMNVSTLELGDSALYLCASSLYSMIETQYFGPGTRLLVL.

The chain uses TRBV29-1 and TRBJ2-7; the D is unclear. This CDR3 is 13 amino acids long. The germline V and J ends were trimmed by 2 bases and 2 bases, with 10 bases remaining between them. The germline CDR1 and CDR2 sequences are SQVTM and ANQGSEA. The CDR3 bases are TGCAGCGTTGAAACTGGGAAACCCTACGAGCAGTACTTC. Amino acids: CSVETGKPYEQYF.

The chain carries TRBV10-3 and TRBJ1-1; D possibly corresponds to TRBD1 (5 bases). V lost 0 bases and J lost 1, with 18 bases in between. The CDR3 spans 18 residues. Germline CDR1 is ENHRY and CDR2 is SYGVKD. The DNA of the CDR3 is TGTGCCATCAGTGAGTCGATGGTCGCAGGGCGAGAGAACACTGAAGCTTTCTTT. Amino acid sequence: CAISESMVAGRENTEAFF.